This TCR beta chain stems from a study of T cell repertoires in cytomegalovirus infection. Findings of the study overall: The cumulative frequency of public TCR beta families identified carriers of CMV plus the relevant HLA.

Using its own MiXCR run on the reads, TCRdb lists one record per CDR3 protein. The sample has about half a million distinct CDR3 sequences; about 33% are singletons. As to this clonotype: Its cognate antigen is unknown.

V lost 5 bases and J 1 base, leaving 6 bases between the germline ends. The CDR3 extends over 12 amino acids. The germline V gene has CDR1 SGHTA and CDR2 FQGNSA. The chain links TRBV7-2 to TRBJ2-7; no clear D. The sequenced sample was cultured PBMCs, obtained from culture after CMV antigen stimulation. The sequence derives from a human donor in good health (CMV status not recorded). Some clones in this sample may be carry-over from other donors' samples. Here the CDR3 DNA reads TGTGCCAGCAGCATTCCTTCCTACGAGCAGTACTTC. It specifies CASSIPSYEQYF.